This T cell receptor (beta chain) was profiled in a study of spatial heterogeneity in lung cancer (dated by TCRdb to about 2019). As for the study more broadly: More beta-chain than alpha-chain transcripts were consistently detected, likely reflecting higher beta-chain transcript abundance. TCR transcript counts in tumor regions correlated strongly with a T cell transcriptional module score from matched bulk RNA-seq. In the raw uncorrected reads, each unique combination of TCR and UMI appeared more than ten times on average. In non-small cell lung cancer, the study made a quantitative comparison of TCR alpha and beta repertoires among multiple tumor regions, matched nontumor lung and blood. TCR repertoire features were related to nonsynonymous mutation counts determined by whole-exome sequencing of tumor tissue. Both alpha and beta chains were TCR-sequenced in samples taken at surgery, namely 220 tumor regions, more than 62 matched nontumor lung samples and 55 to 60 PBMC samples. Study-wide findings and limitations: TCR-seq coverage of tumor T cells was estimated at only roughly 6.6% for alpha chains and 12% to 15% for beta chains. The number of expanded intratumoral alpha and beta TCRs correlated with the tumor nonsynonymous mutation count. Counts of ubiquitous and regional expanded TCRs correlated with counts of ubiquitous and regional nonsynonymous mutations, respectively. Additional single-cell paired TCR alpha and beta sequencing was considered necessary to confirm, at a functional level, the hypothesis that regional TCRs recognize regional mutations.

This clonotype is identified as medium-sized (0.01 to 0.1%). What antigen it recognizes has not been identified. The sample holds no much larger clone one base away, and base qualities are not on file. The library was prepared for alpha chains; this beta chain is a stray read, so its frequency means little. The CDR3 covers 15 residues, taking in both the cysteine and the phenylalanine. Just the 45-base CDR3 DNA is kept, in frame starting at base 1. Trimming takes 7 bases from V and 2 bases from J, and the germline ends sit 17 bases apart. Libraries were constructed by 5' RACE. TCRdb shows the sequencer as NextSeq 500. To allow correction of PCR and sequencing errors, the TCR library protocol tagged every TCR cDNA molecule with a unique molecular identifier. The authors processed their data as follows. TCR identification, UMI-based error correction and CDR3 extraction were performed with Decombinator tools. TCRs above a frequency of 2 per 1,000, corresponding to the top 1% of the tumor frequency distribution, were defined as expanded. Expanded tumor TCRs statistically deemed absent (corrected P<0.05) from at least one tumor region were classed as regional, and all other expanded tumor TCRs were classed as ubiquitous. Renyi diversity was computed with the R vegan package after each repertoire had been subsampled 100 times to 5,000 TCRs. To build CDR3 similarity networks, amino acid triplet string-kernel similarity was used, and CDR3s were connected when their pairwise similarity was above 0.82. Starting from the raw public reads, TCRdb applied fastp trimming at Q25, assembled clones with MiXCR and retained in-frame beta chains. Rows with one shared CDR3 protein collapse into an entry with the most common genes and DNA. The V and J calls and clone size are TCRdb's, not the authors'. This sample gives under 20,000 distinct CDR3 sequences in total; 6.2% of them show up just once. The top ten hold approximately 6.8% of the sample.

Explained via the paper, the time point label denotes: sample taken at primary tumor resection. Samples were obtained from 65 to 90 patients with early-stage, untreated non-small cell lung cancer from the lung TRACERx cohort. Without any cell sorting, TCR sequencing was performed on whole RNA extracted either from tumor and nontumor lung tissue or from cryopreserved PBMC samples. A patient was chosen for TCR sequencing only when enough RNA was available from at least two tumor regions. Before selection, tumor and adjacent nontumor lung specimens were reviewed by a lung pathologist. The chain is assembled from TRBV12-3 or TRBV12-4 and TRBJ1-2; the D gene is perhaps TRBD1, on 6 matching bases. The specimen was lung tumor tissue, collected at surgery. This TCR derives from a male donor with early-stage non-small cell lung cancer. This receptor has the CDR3 CASTLITGGNYGYTF. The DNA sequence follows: TGTGCCAGCACCCTAATAACGGGGGGCAACTATGGCTACACCTTC.